What follows are 28 T cell receptor beta chains derived from one specimen sequenced in a study of graft-versus-host responses after intestinal transplantation. With 200,000 irradiated, violet-dye-labeled stimulator cells, 200,000 CFSE-labeled responder cells were plated. Measured with immunoSEQ multiplex PCR; TCRdb has only the in-frame clones, and not every one. In the table there are 6,000 to 8,500 clones, more than 30% of which are singletons. The material sequenced was alloreactive CD8+ T cells from a mixed lymphocyte reaction culture, taken before transplantation. Subset of the sample: CFSE-low proliferating T cells sorted from roughly six-day pre-transplant mixed lymphocyte reaction (GvH or HvG direction). These receptors all stem from a human patient who was an organ donor for intestinal transplantation.

The chain joins TRBV4-1 to TRBJ2-7, with TRBD2 identical over 7 bases. CDR3 length: 17 residues. Looked up from germline, CDR1 is MGHRA and CDR2 is YSYEKL. The junction had 9 bases not matched to a gene; V was cut back by 1 base and J by 0 bases. CDR3 sequence (DNA): TGCGCCAGCAGCCAAGCACCATGGCGGGGGAGCTCCTACGAGCAGTACTTC. This translates into CASSQAPWRGSSYEQYF.

This clone was found once. The V and J genes are TRBV7-9 and TRBJ2-3; 8 nucleotides align to TRBD2. V gave up 2 bases and J gave up 4 bases; unmatched junction bases: 17. This CDR3 is 19 amino acids long. Germline-derived CDR1 and CDR2 are SEHNR and FQNEAQ (reference sequence). CDR3 loop: CASSLSSRVAGYISDTQYF. CDR3 nucleotides: TGTGCCAGCAGCTTATCCTCAAGGGTAGCGGGATATATATCAGATACGCAGTATTTT.

In this sample, this clone turned up a few times. The chain couples TRBV29-1 to TRBJ2-1; unclear D gene. CDR3 length: 12 residues. The V and J ends lost 4 bases and 8 bases respectively, with 12 bases between them. Looked up from germline, CDR1 is SQVTM and CDR2 is ANQGSEA. As DNA, the CDR3 is TGCAGCGTTGTTCGAGCTTACGATGAGCAGTTCTTC. It encodes CSVVRAYDEQFF.

The rearrangement links TRBV6-5 to TRBJ1-2, with 10 bases that match TRBD1. The J segment lost 4 bases and the V segment lost 4 bases, leaving 3 bases of the junction unmatched. Germline V lookup: CDR1 MNHEY, CDR2 SVGAGI. The CDR3 contains 14 residues. The CDR3 loop reads CASSSWTGGYGYTF. DNA for the CDR3: TGTGCCAGCAGTTCCTGGACAGGGGGCTATGGCTACACCTTC.

This clone was observed a few times. V gene TRBV7-2 combines with J gene TRBJ2-5; 7 bases fit TRBD1. Germline assignment: CDR1 SGHTA and CDR2 FQGNSA. J gave up 1 base and V 7 bases, and 6 bases lay outside the gene matches. CDR3 length equals 14 residues. DNA for the CDR3: TGTGCCAGCAAGAGGACAGGCTTCCAAGAGACCCAGTACTTC. As protein: CASKRTGFQETQYF. Full variable domain (outside the CDR3, taken from reference TRBV7-2 and TRBJ2-5): GAGVSQSPSNKVTEKGKDVELRCDPISGHTALYWYRQSLGQGLEFLIYFQGNSAPDKSGLPSDRFSAERTGGSVSTLTIQRTQQEDSAVYLCASKRTGFQETQYFGPGTRLLVL.

This clone was counted only a few times. This sequence joins TRBV4-2 and TRBJ2-1; the match to TRBD2 covers 8 bases. CDR3 length equals 20 residues. Looked up from germline, CDR1 is LGHNA and CDR2 is YNFKEQ. Trimming removed 0 bases from V and 0 bases from J; junction bases left unmatched: 13. CDR3 sequence: CASSQDRRTSLRSSYNEQFF. In DNA form, the CDR3 reads TGTGCCAGCAGCCAAGATCGCCGGACTAGCCTCAGGAGCTCCTACAATGAGCAGTTCTTC.

The V call is TRBV21-1, the J call TRBJ1-1; the table's D call TRBD1 went unverified against the DNA. TRBV21-1 is shown as a pseudogene. The CDR3 contains 13 residues. The CDR3 loop reads CASSRETGPEAFF. The CDR3 DNA follows: TGTGCCAGCAGCAGGGAAACAGGGCCTGAAGCTTTCTTT.

This chain links TRBV19 with TRBJ2-5; 10 nucleotides agree with TRBD2. CDR1 is LNHDA, CDR2 SQIVND, per germline (reference sequence). V gave up 5 bases and J gave up 5 bases; unmatched junction bases: 8. The CDR3 runs to 15 residues. CDR3 bases: TGTGCCAGTAGTGTCAATAGCGGGGGGCTCGAGACCCAGTACTTC. Its protein product is CASSVNSGGLETQYF.

This chain links TRBV4-2 with TRBJ2-7; maybe TRBD1 (5 bases). The CDR3 runs to 14 residues. Germline CDR1 and CDR2: LGHNA and YNFKEQ. Trimming stripped 0 bases from V and 7 bases from J, with 13 bases between. The CDR3 sequence is CASSQDPQGWEQYF. The CDR3 nucleotides are TGTGCCAGCAGCCAAGACCCCCAGGGATGGGAGCAGTACTTC.

The genes are TRBV6-5 and TRBJ1-2, with 7 bases lining up with TRBD1. CDR3 size: 12 residues. CDR1 and CDR2 (germline): MNHEY, SVGAGI. With 2 bases clipped from V and 7 bases from J, the junction kept 1 base outside the gene matches. The CDR3 nucleotides are TGTGCCAGCAGTTACGACAGGGTTGGCTACACCTTC. It encodes CASSYDRVGYTF.

The gene calls are TRBV5-4 and TRBJ1-1; D might be TRBD1 (5 bases). Trimming removed 4 bases from V and 5 bases from J, with 33 bases in between. CDR1 SGHNT and CDR2 YYREEE come from the germline V gene (reference sequence). The CDR3 covers 20 residues. The CDR3 coding sequence is TGTGCCAGCAGCGGATGGCGGTATAAGGGGAAGTGGTCCTCGGAAACTGAAGCTTTCTTT. It translates to CASSGWRYKGKWSSETEAFF.

This clone is deemed medium-sized (0.01 to 0.1%). The rearrangement joins TRBV6-1 to TRBJ1-1; D is undetermined. This CDR3 is built from 14 residues. V shed 0 bases and J shed 4 bases, with 9 bases lying between them. CDR1 and CDR2 (germline): MNHNS, SASEGT. The CDR3 spells CASSEALLGTEAFF. The CDR3 nucleotides read TGTGCCAGCAGTGAAGCCCTTCTAGGCACTGAAGCTTTCTTT.

This clone was picked up a small number of times. The CDR3 here is CASSYRPLEEAFF. The CDR3 coding sequence is TGTGCCAGCAGCTATAGGCCCCTAGAGGAAGCTTTCTTT. The chain carries TRBV7-3 and TRBJ1-1, with D hard to call. Germline CDR1 reads SGHTA; CDR2 reads FQGTGA. V shed 4 bases and J shed 8 bases, with 14 bases lying between them. This CDR3 has 13 amino acids.

This clone was detected a few times. The chain has TRBV28 and TRBJ2-7; D might be TRBD2 (6 bases). This CDR3 region has 14 residues. V was shortened by 2 bases and J by 4 bases, with 12 bases between the two germline ends. Germline V gene sequence: CDR1 MDHEN, CDR2 SYDVKM. The CDR3 region has the DNA TGTGCCAGCAGTTTAGCGGGATATACATACGAGCAGTACTTC. Its protein is CASSLAGYTYEQYF. The full variable domain, completed using reference TRBV28 and TRBJ2-7, is DVKVTQSSRYLVKRTGEKVFLECVQDMDHENMFWYRQDPGLGLRLIYFSYDVKMKEKGDIPEGYSVSREKKERFSLILESASTNQTSMYLCASSLAGYTYEQYFGPGTRLTVT.

The chain couples TRBV10-3 to TRBJ2-3; a weak D match, TRBD2 (5 bases). Germline lookup yields CDR1 ENHRY and CDR2 SYGVKD. Trimming cost V 6 bases and J 0 bases, with 19 bases left between them. The CDR3 is 17 amino acids. The CDR3 region is CAIRSTSLARSTDTQYF. CDR3 bases: TGTGCCATCAGGAGCACTTCCCTAGCTAGAAGCACAGATACGCAGTATTTT.

This chain uses TRBV12-5 with TRBJ1-2; tentatively, D is TRBD1 (6 bases). CDR3 length equals 15 residues. V gave up 6 bases and J gave up 3 bases, with 17 bases separating them. Germline-derived CDR1 and CDR2 are LGHNT and FRNRAP. This CDR3 reads CASGWGGGYHYGYTF. CDR3 coding DNA: TGTGCTAGTGGGTGGGGAGGGGGTTATCACTATGGCTACACCTTC.

V usage is TRBV4-2 and J usage is TRBJ1-1; D is unclear. V was cut by 1 base and J by 6 bases, with 15 bases left in between. The CDR3 is 15 amino acids. Germline V gene sequence: CDR1 LGHNA, CDR2 YNFKEQ. CDR3 nucleotide sequence: TGTGCCAGCAGCCAAGTTCCGGGGAAGATCTCTGAAGCTTTCTTT. It translates to CASSQVPGKISEAFF.

V usage is TRBV29-1 and J usage is TRBJ1-1; 8 bases agree with TRBD1. The V segment lost 1 base and the J segment 9 bases; nucleotides outside the gene matches: 22. CDR1 is SQVTM and CDR2 is ANQGSEA in the germline V gene. The CDR3 is 18 residues long. DNA of the CDR3: TGCAGCGTTGAAGGTTTCAGGGGCTCGACAGGGGCGGGGAACAAAGCTTTCTTT. It is translated as CSVEGFRGSTGAGNKAFF.

The chain couples TRBV28 to TRBJ2-7, with 7 bases that match TRBD1. CDR1 and CDR2 from the germline V gene are MDHEN and SYDVKM. The CDR3 has 15 amino acids. Trimming removed 3 bases from V and 2 bases from J; junction bases left unmatched: 7. CDR3 residues: CASSLVRTGPYEQYF. CDR3 in DNA: TGTGCCAGCAGTTTGGTTCGGACAGGACCCTACGAGCAGTACTTC.

This chain connects TRBV10-2 to TRBJ1-6; D not resolved. Germline CDR1 WSHSY, CDR2 SAAADI. Trimming took 3 bases from V and 0 from J, leaving 12 bases between them. CDR3 length: 17 residues. For the CDR3, the DNA is TGCGCCAGCAGTGAAGAACCTCCGAGCTCCTATAATTCACCCCTCCACTTT. Its translation is CASSEEPPSSYNSPLHF.

This clone has more than one count but fewer than ten. V and J are TRBV5-4 and TRBJ2-1, with 9 nucleotides matching TRBD2. Per the germline V gene, CDR1 is SGHNT and CDR2 is YYREEE (reference sequence). The CDR3 is made up of 15 amino acids. The trim removed 4 bases at V and 5 bases at J, leaving 7 bases unmatched. Here the CDR3 reads CASSAAGGPDNEQFF. Here the CDR3 DNA reads TGTGCCAGCAGCGCTGCGGGGGGGCCAGACAATGAGCAGTTCTTC.

This chain uses TRBV18 with TRBJ2-1; the D is unclear. The CDR3 covers 15 residues. Germline V CDR1 and CDR2: KGHSH, LQKENI. The V and J ends lost 3 bases and 8 bases respectively, with 17 bases between them. This chain's CDR3 is CASSPNVFGFDEQFF. For the CDR3, the DNA is TGTGCCAGCTCACCCAACGTATTCGGGTTTGATGAGCAGTTCTTC.

Relative to its sample, this clone is medium-sized. V is TRBV4-2 and J is TRBJ2-1; D is uncertain. V lost 0 bases, J lost 7 bases, and 19 bases lay in between. The CDR3 loop spans 17 amino acids. Germline loops: CDR1 LGHNA, CDR2 YNFKEQ. The chain's CDR3 is CASSQDPPGLTFNEQFF. CDR3 nucleotide sequence: TGTGCCAGCAGCCAAGATCCCCCCGGGTTGACCTTTAATGAGCAGTTCTTC.

The gene calls are TRBV23-1 and TRBJ1-2; D might be TRBD1 (5 bases). TRBV23-1 is filed as an ORF, its function uncertain. Trimming took 6 bases from V and 2 from J, leaving 10 bases between them. This CDR3 spans 13 amino acids. In DNA, the CDR3 is TGCGCCAGCAGACAGGTTTCCAACTATGGCTACACCTTC. Its translation: CASRQVSNYGYTF.

Details on this clone: Compared with germline, one end of the junction differs, possibly owing to a read error. V gene TRBV4-1 combines with J gene TRBJ2-1; D is ambiguous. Germline CDR1 is MGHRA and CDR2 is YSYEKL. CDR3 length: 13 amino acids. The CDR3 region has the DNA TGTGCCAGCAGCCAAATTGCGGACAATGAGCAGTTCTTC. The encoded protein is CASSQIADNEQFF.

V usage is TRBV25-1 and J usage is TRBJ1-1; 7 nucleotides line up with TRBD1. CDR3 size: 13 residues. J lost 5 bases, V lost 7 bases, and 7 bases had no gene match. Germline CDR1 MGHDK, CDR2 SYGVNS. CDR3 nucleotides: TGTGCCAGCAACAGGGGATGGGAAACTGAAGCTTTCTTT. Protein sequence: CASNRGWETEAFF.

In its sample, this clone is medium-sized. This rearrangement joins TRBV6-6 to TRBJ1-1; the match to TRBD1 covers 7 bases. In germline, CDR1 is MNHNY, CDR2 SVGAGI (reference sequence). The CDR3 contains 15 residues. V lost 2 bases to trimming and J lost 0 bases; unmatched junction nucleotides: 3. The CDR3 region is CASSYRQGLNTEAFF. DNA of the CDR3: TGTGCCAGCAGTTACCGACAGGGATTGAACACTGAAGCTTTCTTT.

The chain couples TRBV5-6 to TRBJ1-1; maybe TRBD1 (6 bases). The V gene's germline CDR1 is SGHDT and CDR2 YYEEEE. Trimming took off 2 bases at V and 0 bases at J, with 8 bases between the two ends. This CDR3 has 14 amino acids. The CDR3 sequence is CASSFGQLNTEAFF. The CDR3 coding sequence is TGTGCCAGCAGCTTCGGACAGCTGAACACTGAAGCTTTCTTT.